This T cell receptor beta chain was identified during a study of cytomegalovirus exposure and HLA in healthy donors. For the study at large: Researchers previously reported finding fewer than 140 million unique TCR beta sequences from about 179 million T cells.

PCR was performed using 60 Vbeta and 13 Jbeta primers. Data came from immunoSEQ multiplex PCR; TCRdb stores just in-frame clones and leaves some out. The data contain 100,000 or so clones, around 79% of them singletons. Findings and limits, study-wide: In vitro assays verified that three CMV-associated chains recognized CMV antigens specifically. Associated with HLA alleles at 0.05 false discovery rate in a later analysis were 16,951 TCR beta sequences. Later analysis indicated greater clonal expansion among HLA-associated TCR beta chains than among equally common other chains.

Germline loops: CDR1 LGHNA, CDR2 YNFKEQ. V lost 0 bases and J lost 6; bases outside the gene matches: 6. The CDR3 contains 16 residues. Details on this clone: The antigen is unknown.

The sequence was obtained from a male donor in good health and CMV-seropositive. This chain joins TRBV4-2 and TRBJ1-5; 9 nucleotides line up with TRBD1. Source material: PBMCs. The CDR3 region has the DNA TGTGCCAGCAGCCAAGAAGAGGGACAGGGCGCTCAGCCCCAGCATTTT. This gives the protein CASSQEEGQGAQPQHF.